This T cell receptor (beta chain) stems from a study of CD8 T cells in ankylosing spondylitis. Whole-study results and caveats: One TCR beta motif, made up of 7 or 8 highly homologous variants, appeared characteristic of ankylosing spondylitis blood. With a CD8+ phenotype, disease-linked clones were relatively rare in peripheral blood.

One entry per CDR3 protein results from TCRdb running MiXCR on the 5' RACE reads. The data contain 450,000 to 550,000 distinct CDR3 sequences, 5.3% of them singletons. In its sample, this clonotype was seen many times. Its antigen is undetermined. The ends lost 4 bases at V and 3 bases at J; junction bases unmatched: 9. The CDR3 covers 16 residues. Germline CDR1 reads SGHTA; CDR2 reads FQGNSA. The sequence derives from a male donor with ankylosing spondylitis. This rearrangement joins TRBV7-2 to TRBJ2-3; 8 nucleotides line up with TRBD2. Sequencing was done on a sample of blood, either unsorted or a sorted T cell fraction (not recorded which). The CDR3 bases are TGTGCCAGCAGCTCCAGGTCGGGGGGGAGGACAGATACGCAGTATTTT. Amino acid sequence: CASSSRSGGRTDTQYF.